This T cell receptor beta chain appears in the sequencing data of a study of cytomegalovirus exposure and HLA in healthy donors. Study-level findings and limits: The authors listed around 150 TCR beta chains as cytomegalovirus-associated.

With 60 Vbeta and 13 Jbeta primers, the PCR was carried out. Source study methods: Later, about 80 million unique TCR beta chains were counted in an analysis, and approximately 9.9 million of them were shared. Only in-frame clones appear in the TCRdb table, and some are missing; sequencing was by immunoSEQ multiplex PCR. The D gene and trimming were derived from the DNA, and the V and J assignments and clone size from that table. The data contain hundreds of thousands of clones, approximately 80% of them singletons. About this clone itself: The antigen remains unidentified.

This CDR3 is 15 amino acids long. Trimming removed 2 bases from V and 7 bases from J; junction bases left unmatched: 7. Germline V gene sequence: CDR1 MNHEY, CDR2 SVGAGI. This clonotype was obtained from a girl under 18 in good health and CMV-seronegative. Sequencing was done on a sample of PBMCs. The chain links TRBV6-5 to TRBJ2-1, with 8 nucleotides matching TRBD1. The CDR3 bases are TGTGCCAGCAGTTACGGGAACAGGGGGAAAAATGAGCAGTTCTTC. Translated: CASSYGNRGKNEQFF.